This T cell receptor (beta chain) is drawn from a study of blood T cell repertoires in COVID-19 (dated by TCRdb to between 2020 and 2021). Regarding the study in general: Samples covering the acute and convalescent phases of COVID-19 were provided by collaborators in the United States, Italy and Spain. The material from the prospective study consisted of cDNA or gDNA derived from T cells, B-cell-depleted T cells, or PBMCs. Deeply sampled blood TCRbeta repertoires from subjects exposed to, actively infected with, or recovered from COVID-19 were included in the dataset. The repertoires were released in a freely available public database meant as a resource for research on the immune response to SARS-CoV-2. The samples were drawn from two sources: the first 160 participants of the ongoing ImmuneRACE study, and some 1,300 subjects contributed by 6 global collaborators. Sample metadata almost always included a de-identified subject ID, COVID-19 status, age in years and sex. HLA class I and class II types, where available, came from metadata supplied by the sample provider rather than from assay-based typing.

Looking up the germline V gene yields CDR1 SQVTM and CDR2 ANQGSEA. The CDR3 goes from the cysteine to the phenylalanine over 16 residues. Solely the CDR3 DNA is kept, with 48 bases framed from the first base. The germline V end is reduced by 6 bases and the J end by 4 bases; junction bases left unmatched: 16. On the study overall, not on this receptor specifically: How much clinical and demographic metadata was included differed by source and by participant, and the metadata was provided uncurated.

In this sample, this clone turned up once. This clone's antigen is unknown. No quality values exist for individual bases; no much larger clone is one base distant. TCRbeta CDR3 regions were amplified from genomic DNA by means of the immunoSEQ Assay, a bias-controlled multiplex PCR. From the authors' description of their analysis: Within the assay, amplification of reference gene primers was used to estimate how many nucleated cells each sample contained. To quantify the absolute abundance of each unique TCRbeta CDR3 rearrangement, sequence reads were collapsed and filtered. Productive Simpson clonality was computed per sample as the square root of Simpson's diversity index over productive rearrangements. In its TCRdb copy, this immuneACCESS table keeps in-frame sequences only and misses some clones. Where compared with another copy, unresolved V genes explain less than half of these, and the others have no known cause. The DNA gave D and trimming, while V, J and clone size come from that table. This sample lists roughly 150,000 clones; about 77% were detected once. About 3.9% of the sample is in the top ten clones.

Each collaborating institution followed its own protocols to collect whole blood in K2EDTA tubes. Collaborator samples were shipped for TCRbeta analysis as frozen whole blood, isolated PBMCs, or DNA extracted from either sample type. This TCR was recovered from a man aged 60 to 75 with acute or convalescent COVID-19. The rearranged segments are TRBV29-1 and TRBJ2-3; TRBD1 agrees with 7 junctional bases. Sequences were obtained from peripheral blood. CDR3 protein: CSVPGQVSRGADTQYF. DNA sequence: TGCAGCGTCCCCGGACAGGTTTCGAGAGGGGCAGATACGCAGTATTTT.